In its sample, the clone carrying this T cell receptor beta chain was seen once. The antigen remains unidentified. The entry originates in a study of OX40 agonist ivuxolimab in advanced cancers. On the study more broadly: Partial responses occurred in three patients (one hepatocellular carcinoma, two cutaneous melanoma). Study observations and caveats: CD4+ and CD8+ T cells in blood underwent clonal expansion by week 6 at 0.1 to 3.0 mg/kg.

It was autoimmune disease history or systemic immunosuppression that excluded patients. CDR1 and CDR2 from the germline V gene are SEHNR and FQNEAQ (reference sequence). The CDR3 extends over 15 amino acids. The V gene lost 5 bases and the J gene lost 0 bases, with 12 bases spanning the gap. Repertoires were generated with immunoSEQ multiplex PCR, while TCRdb's copy carries only in-frame clones and drops some. Of some 43,000 clones in the sample, approximately 86% are singletons; the top ten hold 15%. The sequencing used CD4+ or CD8+ T cells sorted from blood, collected in a trial of the OX40 agonist ivuxolimab. The chain employs TRBV7-9 and TRBJ2-3; D might be TRBD1 (7 bases). The clonotype comes from an adult with an advanced solid tumor such as melanoma, head and neck, liver or kidney cancer. CDR3 nucleotide sequence: TGTGCCAGCAGCCCAGGGGGGATCAGCACAGATACGCAGTATTTT. Residues: CASSPGGISTDTQYF.